This T cell receptor beta chain was recorded in a study of post-analysis software for immune sequencing data. Prepared libraries of TCR beta cDNA carried unique molecular identifiers. Each CDR3 protein gets one entry after TCRdb re-called the PCR reads with MiXCR. The table lists fewer than 900,000 distinct CDR3 sequences, roughly 50% of them singletons. Study-wide results and caveats: Compared with controls, patients had more of 4 to 6 TRBV segments, including TRBV5-6, TRBV5-1 and TRBV20-1.

As regards this clonotype: Antigen unknown.

Per germline, CDR1 DFQATT and CDR2 SNEGSKA (reference sequence). The CDR3 is made up of 13 amino acids. J was trimmed by 5 bases and V by 6 bases; bases with no gene match: 9. J is TRBJ2-7 and V is TRBV20-1; 8 bases align to TRBD2. Sequencing was done on a sample of blood. This sequence was found in a girl between 10 and 17 years old with multiple sclerosis. The CDR3, as DNA: TGCAGTGCCCCGTCCAGCGGGAGCCACGAGCAGTACTTC. Translated, it gives CSAPSSGSHEQYF.